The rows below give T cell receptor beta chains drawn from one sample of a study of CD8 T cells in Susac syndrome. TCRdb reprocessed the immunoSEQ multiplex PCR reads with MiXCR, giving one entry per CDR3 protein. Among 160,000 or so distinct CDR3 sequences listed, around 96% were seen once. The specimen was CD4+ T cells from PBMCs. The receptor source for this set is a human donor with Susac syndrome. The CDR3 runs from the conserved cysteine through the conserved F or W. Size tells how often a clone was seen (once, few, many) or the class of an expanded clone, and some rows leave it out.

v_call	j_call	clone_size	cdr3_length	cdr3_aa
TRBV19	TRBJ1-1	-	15	CASSFTDFDNTEAFF
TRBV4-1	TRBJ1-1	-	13	CASKWGQNTEAFF
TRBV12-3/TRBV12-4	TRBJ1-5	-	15	CASRSGTGFGQPQHF
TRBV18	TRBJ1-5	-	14	CASSPGPLNQPQHF
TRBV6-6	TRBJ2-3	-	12	CASSYFTDTQYF
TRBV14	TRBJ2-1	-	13	CASSPLAGGPRFF
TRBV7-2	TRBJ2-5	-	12	CASSLIRETQYF
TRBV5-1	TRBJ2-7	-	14	CASSLTSGVYEQYF
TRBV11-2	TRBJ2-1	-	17	CASSLILGQGQPGEQFF
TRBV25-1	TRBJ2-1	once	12	CASSENLAEQFF
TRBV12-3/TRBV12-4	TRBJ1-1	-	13	CASSLGQYTEAFF
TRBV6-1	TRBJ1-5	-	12	CASRVSNQPQHF
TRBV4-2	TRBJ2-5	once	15	CASSQEKLPVETQYF
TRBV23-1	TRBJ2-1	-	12	CASSQSGNEQFF
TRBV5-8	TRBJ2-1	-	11	CASSPRGEQFF
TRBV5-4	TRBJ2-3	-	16	CASSLVAGGPADTQYF
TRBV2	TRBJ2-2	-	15	CASSFTGTRTGELFF
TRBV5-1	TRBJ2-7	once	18	CASSLSMDRGLLIHEQYF
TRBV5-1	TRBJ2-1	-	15	CASSPGLAAYNEQFF
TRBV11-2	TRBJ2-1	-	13	CASSLSRPNEQFF
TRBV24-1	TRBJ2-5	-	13	CATSDRTGETQYF
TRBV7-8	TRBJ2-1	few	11	CASSFENEQFF
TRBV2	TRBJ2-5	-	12	CASMDFWKTQYF
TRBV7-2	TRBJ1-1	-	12	CASRTGQPEAFF
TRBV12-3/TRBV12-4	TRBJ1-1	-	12	CASSLRGSEAFF
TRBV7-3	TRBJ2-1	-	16	CASSLPGDRVGNEQFF
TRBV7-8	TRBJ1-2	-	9	CASSVGSTF
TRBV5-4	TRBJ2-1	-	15	CASSHPGYPDNEQFF